The T cell receptor (beta chain) described here comes from a study of PD-1 blockade in classical Hodgkin lymphoma. Whole-study findings and limits: Researchers reported that CD4+ TCR diversity, though not CD8+, rose significantly by C4D1. Repertoire differences have undefined causes, possibly disease activity or prior therapy. Complete responders entered with baseline diversity on par with newly diagnosed patients, the results showed.

The table came from immunoSEQ multiplex PCR; TCRdb's copy has only in-frame clones and leaves some out. The sample records 20,000 to 25,000 clones, 80% to 85% being singletons. The CDR3 covers 14 residues. Between the trimmed V and J ends, which lost 0 bases and 9 bases, there was a span of 13 bases. Per the germline V gene, CDR1 is SGHTS and CDR2 is YDEGEE. With regard to this clone: Antigen: not known.

The sample's time point: cycle 4 day 1 (C4D1), after less than 7 weeks of nivolumab. Relapse after autologous stem cell transplantation occurred in every patient, and brentuximab vedotin exposure varied. The study purified CD4+ T cells from thawed PBMCs using magnetic negative selection. Under best response, outcomes were complete response, partial response or progressive disease. Source: CD4+ T cells from blood, taken before the fourth cycle of nivolumab. This sequence joins TRBV5-8 and TRBJ1-5; no clear D gene. The receptor's source is a human donor with classical Hodgkin lymphoma. The CDR3 sequence is CASSLGFQSRPQHF. The CDR3 bases are TGTGCCAGCAGCTTGGGATTCCAATCACGGCCCCAGCATTTT.